This entry describes one TCR beta chain. Its antigen is unknown. The data derive from a study of regulatory dendritic cells for organ transplantation. General study results and limits: Among resting subsets, memory CD8+ cells contained the most alloreactive clonotypes. Regulatory dendritic cells appeared to expand memory CD8+ clones less than mature ones. Alloreactive memory CD8+ T cell pools varied considerably between individuals.

Assay: immunoSEQ multiplex PCR; the TCRdb copy retains only in-frame clones and omits some. Of more than 35,000 clones detected, about 90% appear once; the ten largest clones hold around 0.12%. The receptor was isolated from a human donor in good health. The sequenced sample was naive CD8+ T cells from blood. The sample's subset: CD45RA+ naive T cells.

CDR3 in amino acids: CASSSKKGQEYRNTIYF. Here the CDR3 DNA reads TGTGCCAGCAGCTCAAAGAAGGGACAAGAATACAGAAACACCATATATTTT. The V call is TRBV7-9, the J call TRBJ1-3; D perhaps matches TRBD1 (6 bases). This CDR3 is 17 amino acids long. With 4 bases removed from V and 5 bases from J, the gap between germline ends came to 21 bases. Germline V gene lookup returns CDR1 SEHNR and CDR2 FQNEAQ (reference sequence).